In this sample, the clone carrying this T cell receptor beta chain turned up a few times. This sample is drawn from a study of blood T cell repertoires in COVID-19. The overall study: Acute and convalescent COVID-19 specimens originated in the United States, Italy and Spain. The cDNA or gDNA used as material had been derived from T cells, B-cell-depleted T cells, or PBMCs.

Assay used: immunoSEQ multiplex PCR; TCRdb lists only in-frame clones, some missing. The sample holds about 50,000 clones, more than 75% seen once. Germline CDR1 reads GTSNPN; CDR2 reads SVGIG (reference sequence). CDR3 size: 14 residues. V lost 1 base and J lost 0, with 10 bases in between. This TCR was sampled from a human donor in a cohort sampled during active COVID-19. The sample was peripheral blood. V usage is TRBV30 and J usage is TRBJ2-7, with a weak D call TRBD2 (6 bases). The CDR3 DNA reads TGTGCCTGGAGTGCTCTAGCGTACTCCTACGAGCAGTACTTC. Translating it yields CAWSALAYSYEQYF. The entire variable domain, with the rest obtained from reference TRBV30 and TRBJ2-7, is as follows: SQTIHQWPATLVQPVGSPLSLECTVEGTSNPNLYWYRQAAGRGLQLLFYSVGIGQISSEVPQNLSASRPQDRQFILSSKKLLLSDSGFYLCAWSALAYSYEQYFGPGTRLTVT.